Detailed here is one T cell receptor (beta chain). The antigen remains unidentified. Every isolated RNA sample was fully reverse transcribed, so sequencing captured expressed TCRB transcripts. The table came from immunoSEQ multiplex PCR; TCRdb's copy has only in-frame clones and leaves some out. The table has a few hundred thousand clones, 15% to 20% seen once; the top ten hold 0.07% to 0.095%. Populations obtained by sorting all exceeded 95% purity. This sample was taken from a study of beta chain features in type 1 diabetes. Study-wide points: Moderate yet significant TCRB CDR3 shortening was seen in Type 1 diabetes patients in all four CD4+ subsets. In these data, an HLA type influence on TCRB rearrangement remained unresolved. A potential PCR bias toward shorter templates would be equal in patient and control samples.

The V and J ends lost 3 bases and 8 bases respectively, with 22 bases between them. The CDR3 covers 15 residues. CDR1 GTSNPN and CDR2 SVGIG come from the germline V gene (reference sequence). This chain links TRBV30 with TRBJ2-5; perhaps TRBD1 as D (6 bases). The TCR sequence derives from a man aged 25-45 years with type 1 diabetes. The sample taken for sequencing was naive CD4+ T cells from blood. CDR3 in DNA: TGTGCCTGGAGGCGGCTCGGGACACGACACCATACCCAGTACTTC. Translation gives CAWRRLGTRHHTQYF.